Listed here are 21 T cell receptor beta chains from one sample, sequenced in a study of cytomegalovirus exposure and HLA in healthy donors. 60 Vbeta and 13 Jbeta primers were used in PCR. Here immunoSEQ multiplex PCR was the method, and the copy in TCRdb shows in-frame clones only, minus some. The sample has tens of thousands of clones. Sample: PBMCs. The receptors stem from a woman aged 25 to 39 in good health and CMV-seropositive.

The rearrangement links TRBV5-1 to TRBJ2-5; D is possibly TRBD2 (5 bases). Trimming removed 2 bases at V and 4 bases at J, with 9 bases between. The CDR3 covers 13 residues. The germline gives CDR1 SGHRS, CDR2 YFSETQ. CDR3 loop: CASSLNAGETQYF. The CDR3, as DNA: TGCGCCAGCAGCTTAAACGCGGGAGAGACCCAGTACTTC.

CDR3 in DNA: TGTGCCATCAGTGATACGGGACAGGGGGCTGGAAACACCATATATTTT. Translation gives CAISDTGQGAGNTIYF. This chain connects TRBV10-3 to TRBJ1-3; 11 nucleotides agree with TRBD1. From germline, CDR1 is ENHRY and CDR2 SYGVKD. The V and J ends lost 3 bases and 2 bases, in that order; junction bases with no gene match: 3. This CDR3 is built from 16 residues.

This chain uses TRBV19 with TRBJ2-1; 9 nucleotides agree with TRBD2. With 1 base clipped from V and 8 bases from J, the junction kept 3 bases outside the gene matches. The CDR3 totals 14 residues. The germline gives CDR1 LNHDA, CDR2 SQIVND (reference sequence). In DNA form, the CDR3 reads TGTGCCAGTAGTATAGGGACTAGCGTGGATGAGCAGTTCTTC. This encodes CASSIGTSVDEQFF.

In DNA, the CDR3 is TGTGCCAGCAGCACCGGGGGGGAGTATGGCTACACCTTC. Its protein product is CASSTGGEYGYTF. This chain uses TRBV7-2 with TRBJ1-2, with D possibly being TRBD1 (5 bases). Germline V gives CDR1 SGHTA, CDR2 FQGNSA. V shed 5 bases and J shed 5 bases, with 12 bases lying between them. This CDR3 region has 13 residues.

The rearrangement links TRBV7-3 to TRBJ2-5; a possible D gene is TRBD1 (5 bases). The V and J ends lost 0 bases and 0 bases respectively, with 8 bases between them. Germline V gene lookup returns CDR1 SGHTA and CDR2 FQGTGA. The CDR3 has 15 amino acids. As DNA, the CDR3 is TGTGCCAGCAGCTTAACTGGGGCCTACCAAGAGACCCAGTACTTC. It codes for CASSLTGAYQETQYF. Full variable domain (rest looked up from reference TRBV7-3 and TRBJ2-5): GAGVSQTPSNKVTEKGKYVELRCDPISGHTALYWYRQSLGQGPEFLIYFQGTGAADDSGLPNDRFFAVRPEGSVSTLKIQRTERGDSAVYLCASSLTGAYQETQYFGPGTRLLVL.

The gene calls are TRBV9 and TRBJ2-5; TRBD1 might be the D (5 bases). CDR1 and CDR2 (germline): SGDLS, YYNGEE. Trimming pared 3 bases from V and 1 base from J, leaving 7 bases between. The CDR3 totals 13 residues. The CDR3 reads CASSGTPQETQYF. In DNA form, the CDR3 reads TGTGCCAGCAGCGGGACACCCCAAGAGACCCAGTACTTC.

The chain couples TRBV29-1 to TRBJ2-7; TRBD1 might be the D (7 bases). This CDR3 is 13 amino acids long. Trimming cost V 4 bases and J 2 bases, with 12 bases left between them. Germline CDR1 and CDR2: SQVTM and ANQGSEA. The CDR3 DNA follows: TGCAGCGTTGTTGCCAGGGGGGCCTACGAGCAGTACTTC. This gives the protein CSVVARGAYEQYF.

The rearrangement joins TRBV5-1 to TRBJ1-4; TRBD1 matches 9 bases. Germline CDR1 SGHRS, CDR2 YFSETQ. The ends lost 3 bases at V and 8 bases at J; junction bases unmatched: 11. The CDR3 spans 16 residues. CDR3: CASSWGRQGEREKLFF. CDR3 nucleotides: TGCGCCAGCAGCTGGGGGCGACAGGGGGAAAGGGAAAAACTGTTTTTT.

The gene calls are TRBV2 and TRBJ1-6, with 7 positions matching TRBD1. Germline CDR1 SNHLY, CDR2 FYNNEI. The CDR3 has 15 amino acids. Trimming took 7 bases from V and 7 from J; bases not matched to a gene: 10. Here the CDR3 DNA reads TGTGCCAGCACTGGCCGGGACAGTGGCAATTCACCCCTCCACTTT. Its translation is CASTGRDSGNSPLHF.

This rearrangement joins TRBV6-1 to TRBJ1-5, with 7 positions matching TRBD1. The length of the CDR3 is 15 residues. V lost 4 bases, J lost 4 bases, and 7 bases stayed unmatched. Per germline, CDR1 MNHNS and CDR2 SASEGT. In DNA, the CDR3 is TGTGCCAGCAGTGTTAGACAGGGTACGAATCAGCCCCAGCATTTT. Translating gives CASSVRQGTNQPQHF.

The CDR3: CASSGGGGNYGYTF. In nucleotides, the CDR3 is TGTGCCAGCTCTGGAGGAGGAGGTAACTATGGCTACACCTTC. The rearrangement links TRBV28 to TRBJ1-2; no definite D call. Germline lookup yields CDR1 MDHEN and CDR2 SYDVKM. V was clipped by 8 bases and J by 1 base, with 14 bases between them. This CDR3 is built from 14 residues.

The rearrangement joins TRBV7-3 to TRBJ2-1; 8 bases match TRBD2. The CDR3 totals 15 residues. Losses at the gene ends were 5 bases for V and 5 bases for J; bases not matched to a gene: 8. Germline CDR1 and CDR2: SGHTA and FQGTGA. The CDR3 coding sequence is TGTGCCAGCAGCGAAACCGGGAGGGACGACAATGAGCAGTTCTTC. Protein: CASSETGRDDNEQFF.

V usage is TRBV29-1 and J usage is TRBJ2-1, with D maybe TRBD1 (6 bases). Trimming took 3 bases from V and 0 from J, leaving 12 bases between them. This CDR3 has 15 residues. Germline CDR1 and CDR2: SQVTM and ANQGSEA. The CDR3 DNA follows: TGCAGCGTTGAGTTGAGGGACAACTCCTACAATGAGCAGTTCTTC. It translates to CSVELRDNSYNEQFF.

This chain uses TRBV18 with TRBJ2-7, with a tentative D call TRBD1 (6 bases). CDR1 and CDR2 (germline): KGHSH, LQKENI. The CDR3 is 14 residues long. V was pared by 3 bases and J by 9 bases, with 18 bases between. The CDR3 region has the DNA TGTGCCAGCTCACCGGGGGATGGCAGGGGTAGGCAGTACTTC. Translating it yields CASSPGDGRGRQYF.

V usage is TRBV5-4 and J usage is TRBJ2-5, with 9 bases fitting TRBD1. The junction had 6 bases not matched to a gene; V was cut back by 4 bases and J by 2 bases. The CDR3 length is 15 residues. Germline values: CDR1 SGHNT, CDR2 YYREEE (reference sequence). The CDR3, as DNA: TGTGCCAGCAGCGGGGGACAGGGCGGGCAAGAGACCCAGTACTTC. As protein: CASSGGQGGQETQYF.

As DNA, the CDR3 is TGTGCCTTGCGTAGGGTCGGGACAGGGACTTACGGCGAGCAGTACTTC. Its translation: CALRRVGTGTYGEQYF. This sequence joins TRBV28 and TRBJ2-7, with 9 bases that match TRBD1. The germline gives CDR1 MDHEN, CDR2 SYDVKM. CDR3 length: 16 amino acids. The junction had 20 bases not matched to a gene; V was cut back by 11 bases and J by 6 bases.

The rearrangement uses TRBV30 and TRBJ2-5; 9 bases match TRBD1. The DNA end is a closer match to TRBJ2-7, so the J assignment may be wrong. CDR3 length: 16 amino acids. From germline, CDR1 is GTSNPN and CDR2 SVGIG (reference sequence). DNA of the CDR3: TGTGCCTGGAGTGTACTTAGGACAGGGGTAAACTACGAGCAGTACTTC. It translates to CAWSVLRTGVNYEQYF.

The chain uses TRBV2 and TRBJ2-1; tentative D call: TRBD2 (6 bases). CDR1 and CDR2 (germline): SNHLY, FYNNEI. CDR3 length: 12 residues. V lost 2 bases, J lost 10 bases, and 9 bases lay in between. The CDR3 spells CASSEQRVEQFF. CDR3 DNA sequence: TGTGCCAGCAGTGAACAGCGGGTAGAGCAGTTCTTC.

V is TRBV6-5 and J is TRBJ2-3, with 8 positions matching TRBD1. This CDR3 contains 14 residues. Germline V lookup: CDR1 MNHEY, CDR2 SVGAGI. V lost 6 bases to trimming and J lost 2 bases; unmatched junction nucleotides: 4. In nucleotides, the CDR3 is TGTGCCAGCAGCCGGGACAGGTACACAGATACGCAGTATTTT. It translates to CASSRDRYTDTQYF.

As to this clone: Sequence at one end of the junction differs from germline and may be a read error. The V gene is TRBV5-1, the J gene TRBJ1-5, with 11 bases fitting TRBD1. Germline CDR1 is SGHRS and CDR2 is YFSETQ. The length of the CDR3 is 14 residues. CDR3: CASSAGQGDQHQHF. CDR3 in DNA: TGCGCCAGCAGCGCGGGACAGGGGGATCAGCACCAGCATTTT. Complete variable domain (other parts from reference TRBV5-1 and TRBJ1-5): KAGVTQTPRYLIKTRGQQVTLSCSPISGHRSVSWYQQTPGQGLQFLFEYFSETQRNKGNFPGRFSGRQFSNSRSEMNVSTLELGDSALYLCASSAGQGDQHQHFGDGTRLSIL.

The chain has TRBV4-1 and TRBJ2-5, with D possibly matching TRBD2 (5 bases). V was pared by 4 bases and J by 0 bases, with 15 bases between. The germline V gene has CDR1 MGHRA and CDR2 YSYEKL. The CDR3 runs 16 residues. The CDR3 sequence: CASSPGVKIYQETQYF. For the CDR3, the DNA is TGCGCCAGCAGCCCCGGGGTAAAAATATACCAAGAGACCCAGTACTTC.